The clone carrying this T cell receptor beta chain was observed a handful of times. Any patient presenting with uncontrolled infection, other autoimmune disease, pregnancy or lactation was left out. This sample stems from a study of T cells in Graves' hyperthyroidism and ophthalmopathy. The CDR3 extends over 16 amino acids. With V trimmed by 6 bases and J by 2 bases, 12 bases remained unmatched. From RNA transcripts, TCR beta CDR3 regions were amplified. HTBI primers drove first-round RT-PCR of the TCR CDR3. TCRdb itself ran the multiplex PCR reads through MiXCR, one entry per CDR3 protein. Here the sample spans a few hundred thousand distinct CDR3 sequences, more than 15% being singletons.

The sample comprised blood. V and J are TRBV12-3 or TRBV12-4 and TRBJ2-7; TRBD1 matches at 8 bases. This sequence originates from a woman in her twenties or thirties with Graves' hyperthyroidism. In DNA form, the CDR3 reads TGTGCCAGCAGCAACCCCCCGGCAGGGGGCGCCTACGAGCAGTACTTC. Translation: CASSNPPAGGAYEQYF.